The 8 T cell receptor beta chains given below trace back to one sample, sequenced in a study of T cells and Merkel cell carcinoma outcomes (dated by TCRdb to 2018 to 2020). Library prep was done by the immunoSEQ multiplex PCR assay. In TCRdb, the immuneACCESS table is reduced to in-frame sequences with V and J assigned. These tables do not hold every clone; where another copy was compared, an unresolved V gene accounts for under half, and the others remain unexplained. The sample yields 7,000 to 10,000 clones; roughly 84% were counted once. Clones ranked in the top ten supply about 2.2% of the sample. Sequenced sample: tumor tissue from Merkel cell carcinoma. The source of these receptors is a human donor with Merkel cell carcinoma.

This chain connects TRBV29-1 to TRBJ1-1, with D possibly matching TRBD1 (6 bases). Trimming stripped 7 bases from V and 1 base from J, with 13 bases between. Germline CDR1 and CDR2: SQVTM and ANQGSEA. The CDR3 is 13 residues long. CDR3 coding DNA: TGCAGCGGGCACTCACAGGGGAACACTGAAGCTTTCTTT. It specifies CSGHSQGNTEAFF.

V and J are TRBV5-1 and TRBJ1-1, with 8 bases lining up with TRBD1. The V segment lost 0 bases and the J segment 6 bases; nucleotides outside the gene matches: 7. From germline, CDR1 is SGHRS and CDR2 YFSETQ. The length of the CDR3 is 15 residues. The CDR3 protein is CASSLADRALSEAFF. CDR3 coding DNA: TGCGCCAGCAGCTTGGCGGACAGGGCACTTTCTGAAGCTTTCTTT.

The chain recombines TRBV5-1 with TRBJ2-2, with D tentatively TRBD1 or TRBD2 (6 bases each). Deletions cut 0 bases from V and 6 bases from J, with 12 bases between. The CDR3 runs to 15 residues. Per germline, CDR1 SGHRS and CDR2 YFSETQ. The CDR3 DNA is TGCGCCAGCAGCTTGGCCAAGGGGGGACCCGGGGAGCTGTTTTTT. This codes for CASSLAKGGPGELFF.

The genes are TRBV27 and TRBJ1-1; TRBD1 might be the D (6 bases). The germline gives CDR1 MNHEY, CDR2 SMNVEV (reference sequence). V was clipped by 2 bases and J by 1 base, with 8 bases between them. This CDR3 region has 14 residues. The CDR3 reads CASSLGGPNTEAFF. The CDR3 DNA sequence: TGTGCCAGCAGTTTAGGGGGGCCGAACACTGAAGCTTTCTTT.

The gene calls are TRBV5-4 and TRBJ2-5; maybe TRBD2 (6 bases). CDR3 length equals 16 residues. From germline, CDR1 is SGHNT and CDR2 YYREEE (reference sequence). The V gene lost 0 bases and the J gene lost 2 bases, with 14 bases spanning the gap. CDR3 in amino acids: CASSLGGVTGQETQYF. In DNA form, the CDR3 reads TGTGCCAGCAGCTTGGGGGGGGTAACGGGACAAGAGACCCAGTACTTC. The variable domain in full, completed from reference TRBV5-4 and TRBJ2-5, reads ETGVTQSPTHLIKTRGQQVTLRCSSQSGHNTVSWYQQALGQGPQFIFQYYREEENGRGNFPPRFSGLQFPNYSSELNVNALELDDSALYLCASSLGGVTGQETQYFGPGTRLLVL.

This chain joins TRBV7-6 and TRBJ2-7, with unresolved D. The germline V and J ends were trimmed by 4 bases and 4 bases, with 11 bases remaining between them. The CDR3 extends over 13 amino acids. Germline CDR1 SGHVS, CDR2 FNYEAQ. CDR3 amino acids: CASSSAQTYEQYF. In DNA form, the CDR3 reads TGTGCCAGCAGCTCCGCTCAGACGTACGAGCAGTACTTC. The whole variable domain, remainder taken from reference TRBV7-6 and TRBJ2-7, is GAGVSQSPRYKVTKRGQDVALRCDPISGHVSLYWYRQALGQGPEFLTYFNYEAQQDKSGLPNDRFSAERPEGSISTLTIQRTEQRDSAMYRCASSSAQTYEQYFGPGTRLTVT.

The CDR3, as DNA: TGTGCCAGCTCACCACTCTCCCAGGGGGTGAGTGAAAAACTGTTTTTT. Translating it yields CASSPLSQGVSEKLFF. The chain combines TRBV18 with TRBJ1-4, with 7 bases that match TRBD1. The germline V gene encodes CDR1 KGHSH and CDR2 LQKENI. This CDR3 spans 16 amino acids. J gave up 7 bases and V 1 base, and 9 bases lay outside the gene matches.

A single count supports this clone. The chain has TRBV18 and TRBJ1-5; 8 bases agree with TRBD1. Germline V lookup: CDR1 KGHSH, CDR2 LQKENI. V gave up 6 bases and J gave up 3 bases; unmatched junction bases: 4. The CDR3 extends over 14 amino acids. This CDR3 is CASSQGQVNQPQHF. CDR3 coding DNA: TGTGCCAGCTCGCAGGGACAGGTCAATCAGCCCCAGCATTTT.